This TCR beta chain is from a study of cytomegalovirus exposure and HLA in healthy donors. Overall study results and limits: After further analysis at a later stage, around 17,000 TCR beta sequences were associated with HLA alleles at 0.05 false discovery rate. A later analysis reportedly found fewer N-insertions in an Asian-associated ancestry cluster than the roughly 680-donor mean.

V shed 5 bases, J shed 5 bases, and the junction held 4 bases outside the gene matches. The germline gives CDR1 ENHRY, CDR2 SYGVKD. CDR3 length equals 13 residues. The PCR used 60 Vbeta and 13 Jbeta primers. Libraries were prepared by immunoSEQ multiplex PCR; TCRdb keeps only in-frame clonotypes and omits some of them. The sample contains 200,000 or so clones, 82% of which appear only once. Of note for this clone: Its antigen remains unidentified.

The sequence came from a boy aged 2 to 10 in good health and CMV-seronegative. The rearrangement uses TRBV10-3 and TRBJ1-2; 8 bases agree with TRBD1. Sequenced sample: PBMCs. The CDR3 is CAISTTGGYGYTF. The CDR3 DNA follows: TGTGCCATCAGTACCACAGGGGGTTATGGCTACACCTTC.